These 29 T cell receptor beta chains originate from one sample sequenced in a study of blood T cell repertoires in COVID-19. TCRdb keeps only in-frame clones here, not all; method: immunoSEQ multiplex PCR. The table has fewer than 300,000 clones, roughly 91% seen once. The sequenced material came from peripheral blood. All receptors derive from a woman in her thirties or forties who had recovered from COVID-19.

In this sample, this clone turned up a few times. The CDR3 protein is CASSTYEQYF. The CDR3 nucleotides read TGTGCCAGCAGCACCTACGAGCAGTACTTC. The chain employs TRBV2 and TRBJ2-7, with D uncertain. Germline lookup yields CDR1 SNHLY and CDR2 FYNNEI. V lost 6 bases and J lost 2, with 2 bases in between. The CDR3 covers 10 residues. The variable domain in full, completed from reference TRBV2 and TRBJ2-7, reads EPEVTQTPSHQVTQMGQEVILRCVPISNHLYFYWYRQILGQKVEFLVSFYNNEISEKSEIFDDQFSVERPDGSNFTLKIRSTKLEDSAMYFCASSTYEQYFGPGTRLTVT.

This clone was found a few times. This chain links TRBV24-1 with TRBJ1-5, with 8 bases identical to TRBD1. Germline V lookup: CDR1 KGHDR, CDR2 SFDVKD. Unmatched junction bases numbered 7, after V lost 3 bases and J lost 4 bases. There are 16 residues in the CDR3. The CDR3 DNA reads TGTGCCACCAGTGATGCGACAGGGGTACGGAATCAGCCCCAGCATTTT. It translates to CATSDATGVRNQPQHF.

The rearrangement links TRBV7-2 to TRBJ2-5, with a weak D call TRBD2 (6 bases). Germline V gene lookup returns CDR1 SGHTA and CDR2 FQGNSA. The CDR3 contains 13 residues. Deletions cut 5 bases from V and 7 bases from J, with 14 bases between. CDR3 in amino acids: CASSQDGRGTQYF. CDR3 in DNA: TGTGCCAGCAGCCAGGACGGGCGGGGGACCCAGTACTTC.

The chain links TRBV6-2 or TRBV6-3 to TRBJ2-7, with D possibly TRBD1 on 6 matching bases. Trimming stripped 5 bases from V and 11 bases from J, with 22 bases between. Germline values: CDR1 MNHEY, CDR2 SVGEGT. The CDR3 has 14 amino acids. The CDR3 reads CASSPGQTSGEEYF. CDR3 nucleotide sequence: TGTGCCAGCAGTCCCGGACAGACGTCGGGTGAGGAGTACTTC.

The CDR3 sequence: CASRAYGYTF. CDR3 nucleotides: TGTGCCAGCAGGGCCTATGGCTACACCTTC. This sequence joins TRBV28 and TRBJ1-2; no firm D call. CDR1 is MDHEN and CDR2 is SYDVKM in the germline V gene. V was pared by 6 bases and J by 4 bases, with 3 bases between. The CDR3 length is 10 residues.

This clone was counted once. One end of the junction does not line up with germline, which may come from a read error. This rearrangement joins TRBV29-1 to TRBJ1-2; 9 bases are shared with TRBD1. The CDR3 contains 11 residues. Germline loops: CDR1 SQVTM, CDR2 ANQGSEA. As DNA, the CDR3 is TGCAGCGTTGAAACCTACGGGACAGGGCAATTC. This codes for CSVETYGTGQF.

The genes are TRBV7-9 and TRBJ2-3; 9 positions agree with TRBD2. Trimming at V came to 8 bases and at J to 0 bases, leaving 9 bases not matched to a gene. The CDR3 covers 16 residues. Germline lookup yields CDR1 SEHNR and CDR2 FQNEAQ (reference sequence). The CDR3 spells CASPPRGLASTDTQYF. The CDR3 coding sequence is TGTGCCAGCCCCCCCCGCGGACTAGCGAGCACAGATACGCAGTATTTT. Variable domain in full (rest from reference TRBV7-9 and TRBJ2-3): DTGVSQNPRHKITKRGQNVTFRCDPISEHNRLYWYRQTLGQGPEFLTYFQNEAQLEKSRLLSDRFSAERPKGSFSTLEIQRTEQGDSAMYLCASPPRGLASTDTQYFGPGTRLTVL.

This chain links TRBV19 with TRBJ2-1, with D perhaps TRBD2 (6 bases). Trimming took 3 bases from V and 8 from J, leaving 11 bases between them. The CDR3 loop spans 13 amino acids. Germline values: CDR1 LNHDA, CDR2 SQIVND (reference sequence). DNA for the CDR3: TGTGCCAGTAGTATCGGAGGGGTCCATGAGCAGTTCTTC. It is translated as CASSIGGVHEQFF. Full variable domain (remainder filled in from reference TRBV19 and TRBJ2-1): DGGITQSPKYLFRKEGQNVTLSCEQNLNHDAMYWYRQDPGQGLRLIYYSQIVNDFQKGDIAEGYSVSREKKESFPLTVTSAQKNPTAFYLCASSIGGVHEQFFGPGTRLTVL.

This clone showed up just a few times. V is TRBV28 and J is TRBJ2-2, with a possible D match to TRBD1 (5 bases). This CDR3 spans 13 amino acids. V shed 3 bases and J shed 7 bases, with 9 bases lying between them. Germline values: CDR1 MDHEN, CDR2 SYDVKM. CDR3 bases: TGTGCCAGCAGTTTCAGGGTTATCGGGGAGCTGTTTTTT. Residues: CASSFRVIGELFF.

The rearrangement uses TRBV30 and TRBJ1-2; maybe TRBD1 (5 bases). CDR3 length equals 13 residues. The germline V gene has CDR1 GTSNPN and CDR2 SVGIG (reference sequence). V lost 2 bases and J lost 4, with 11 bases in between. The DNA for the CDR3 is TGTGCCTGGAGTCCCCCAGGGATCTATGGCTACACCTTC. This codes for CAWSPPGIYGYTF.

V usage is TRBV5-1 and J usage is TRBJ1-1; TRBD1 is a possible D gene (5 bases). CDR3 length equals 15 residues. Trimming cost V 0 bases and J 4 bases, with 13 bases left between them. Germline CDR1 reads SGHRS; CDR2 reads YFSETQ. DNA for the CDR3: TGCGCCAGCAGCTTGGATGGGCAGGGTCTCACTGAAGCTTTCTTT. Encoded protein: CASSLDGQGLTEAFF. Filled out from reference TRBV5-1 and TRBJ1-1, the complete variable domain reads KAGVTQTPRYLIKTRGQQVTLSCSPISGHRSVSWYQQTPGQGLQFLFEYFSETQRNKGNFPGRFSGRQFSNSRSEMNVSTLELGDSALYLCASSLDGQGLTEAFFGQGTRLTVV.

This sequence joins TRBV28 and TRBJ1-2; tentatively, D is TRBD1 (6 bases). The CDR3 has 13 amino acids. Germline CDR1 reads MDHEN; CDR2 reads SYDVKM. V lost 4 bases and J 4 bases, leaving 10 bases between the germline ends. CDR3 amino acids: CASSSDRSYGYTF. The CDR3 DNA reads TGTGCCAGCAGTTCTGACAGGTCCTATGGCTACACCTTC.

The V call is TRBV20-1, the J call TRBJ1-2; tentative D call: TRBD1 (6 bases). Germline CDR1 is DFQATT and CDR2 is SNEGSKA (reference sequence). This CDR3 spans 11 amino acids. CDR3 DNA: TGCAGGGGCGGGGGGCCCTATGGCTACACCTTC. Protein product: CRGGGPYGYTF.

This chain links TRBV28 with TRBJ1-5; D unclear. The V gene lost 10 bases and the J gene lost 6 bases, with 16 bases spanning the gap. CDR3 length equals 13 residues. CDR1 is MDHEN and CDR2 is SYDVKM in the germline V gene. The chain's CDR3 is CATPGGVGQPQHF. The CDR3 DNA is TGTGCCACCCCGGGCGGGGTGGGTCAGCCCCAGCATTTT.

This chain uses TRBV5-1 with TRBJ2-2, with TRBD2 matching 16 bases. V lost 4 bases to trimming and J lost 4 bases; unmatched junction nucleotides: 10. Per the germline V gene, CDR1 is SGHRS and CDR2 is YFSETQ. This CDR3 has 19 amino acids. CDR3 loop: CASSPPGLAGGAGTGELFF. In DNA, the CDR3 is TGCGCCAGCAGCCCACCGGGACTAGCGGGAGGGGCGGGCACCGGGGAGCTGTTTTTT.

The V gene is TRBV7-2, the J gene TRBJ2-3; 13 nucleotides match TRBD2. The germline V gene has CDR1 SGHTA and CDR2 FQGNSA. The CDR3 is 16 residues long. V shed 5 bases and J 0 bases; nucleotides not matched to a gene: 2. CDR3 sequence: CASSPLAGGSTDTQYF. CDR3 DNA sequence: TGTGCCAGCAGCCCACTAGCGGGAGGGAGCACAGATACGCAGTATTTT. The full variable domain, with the rest looked up from reference TRBV7-2 and TRBJ2-3, is GAGVSQSPSNKVTEKGKDVELRCDPISGHTALYWYRQSLGQGLEFLIYFQGNSAPDKSGLPSDRFSAERTGGSVSTLTIQRTQQEDSAVYLCASSPLAGGSTDTQYFGPGTRLTVL.

This chain connects TRBV6-5 to TRBJ1-2; perhaps TRBD1 as D (6 bases). V lost 6 bases to trimming and J lost 8 bases, with 16 bases between them. The CDR3 has 13 amino acids. The germline V gene has CDR1 MNHEY and CDR2 SVGAGI. Here the CDR3 reads CASRRLRGKGYTF. The CDR3, as DNA: TGTGCCAGCAGAAGACTCAGGGGAAAGGGCTACACCTTC.

The chain has TRBV5-6 and TRBJ1-6; D gene ambiguous. CDR3 length: 12 amino acids. CDR1 is SGHDT and CDR2 is YYEEEE in the germline V gene. Deletions cut 4 bases from V and 13 bases from J, with 12 bases between. The DNA for the CDR3 is TGTGCCAGCAGCCCGGGGTGGGGTCCCCTCCACTTT. Amino acid sequence: CASSPGWGPLHF.

This sequence joins TRBV5-1 and TRBJ2-5, with 11 positions matching TRBD2. The CDR3 runs to 18 residues. With 0 bases clipped from V and 5 bases from J, the junction kept 12 bases outside the gene matches. CDR1 is SGHRS, CDR2 YFSETQ, per germline. The CDR3 sequence: CASSLARLAGQIGETQYF. The DNA for the CDR3 is TGCGCCAGCAGCTTGGCCCGACTAGCGGGACAGATCGGGGAGACCCAGTACTTC.

The gene calls are TRBV12-3 or TRBV12-4 and TRBJ2-3; D remains unclear. Trimming took 7 bases from V and 0 from J, leaving 8 bases between them. This CDR3 has 13 residues. CDR3 nucleotide sequence: TGTGCCAGCACCCGCGCCAGCACAGATACGCAGTATTTT. Amino acids: CASTRASTDTQYF.

V is TRBV28 and J is TRBJ1-1; possible D gene TRBD1, 6 bases. This CDR3 has 14 residues. Trimming took off 3 bases at V and 11 bases at J, with 19 bases between the two ends. The germline CDR1 and CDR2 sequences are MDHEN and SYDVKM. For the CDR3, the DNA is TGTGCCAGCAGTTTGGGTGGGGCCCAGGGGTGGGCTTTCTTT. Protein: CASSLGGAQGWAFF.

The chain recombines TRBV18 with TRBJ2-1; 16 nucleotides agree with TRBD2. Germline assignment: CDR1 KGHSH and CDR2 LQKENI. CDR3 length equals 15 residues. Losses at the gene ends were 5 bases for V and 15 bases for J; bases not matched to a gene: 10. The CDR3 sequence is CASSTAGLAGGPLFF. The CDR3 DNA reads as TGTGCCAGCTCAACCGCGGGACTAGCGGGAGGGCCTCTGTTCTTC.

The rearrangement uses TRBV14 and TRBJ2-3; perhaps TRBD2 as D (6 bases). The CDR3 is made up of 17 amino acids. With 2 bases removed from V and 2 bases from J, the gap between germline ends came to 17 bases. The germline V gene encodes CDR1 SGHDN and CDR2 FVKESK. The DNA for the CDR3 is TGTGCCAGCAGCCAAAGGAGGGGACCCTCCATCACAGATACGCAGTATTTT. Protein product: CASSQRRGPSITDTQYF.

V gene TRBV3-1 (or the pseudogene TRBV3-2) combines with J gene TRBJ2-1; 8 bases match TRBD2. Germline-derived CDR1 and CDR2 are LGHDT and YNNKEL (reference sequence). CDR3 size: 17 residues. The trim removed 4 bases at V and 1 base at J, leaving 9 bases unmatched. In DNA form, the CDR3 reads TGTGCCAGCAGCCCCCCCCATAGCGGGACTTCCTACAATGAGCAGTTCTTC. Translating gives CASSPPHSGTSYNEQFF.

The V and J genes are TRBV19 and TRBJ2-1, with 10 bases aligning to TRBD2. J gave up 4 bases and V 5 bases, and 11 bases lay outside the gene matches. This CDR3 has 17 residues. Germline assignment: CDR1 LNHDA and CDR2 SQIVND (reference sequence). CDR3: CASSPPGSGRVYNEQFF. The CDR3 nucleotides read TGTGCCAGTAGTCCCCCGGGGAGCGGGAGGGTGTACAATGAGCAGTTCTTC.

The chain recombines TRBV2 with TRBJ1-6; possibly TRBD1 for D (6 bases). The CDR3 is 17 residues long. V gave up 7 bases and J gave up 1 base, with 17 bases separating them. The germline V gene encodes CDR1 SNHLY and CDR2 FYNNEI. The CDR3 is CASTRTMRGSYNSPLHF. CDR3 coding DNA: TGTGCCAGCACCCGGACCATGAGGGGGTCCTATAATTCACCCCTCCACTTT.

The chain combines TRBV4-3 with TRBJ2-5; possibly TRBD1 for D (5 bases). This CDR3 spans 16 amino acids. The V gene's germline CDR1 is LGHNA and CDR2 YSLEER. With 0 bases removed from V and 5 bases from J, the gap between germline ends came to 16 bases. The CDR3 region has the DNA TGCGCCAGCAGCCAAGAAGGGGTGGCGGCAACGGAGACCCAGTACTTC. Amino acids: CASSQEGVAATETQYF.

The chain recombines TRBV27 with TRBJ1-1, with 10 bases that match TRBD1. CDR1 is MNHEY, CDR2 SMNVEV, per germline (reference sequence). The CDR3 sequence is 14 residues long. The V gene end was trimmed by 0 bases and the J gene end by 10 bases; junction bases not matched to a gene: 5. The CDR3 reads CASSLSWDRGRAFF. The CDR3 DNA sequence: TGTGCCAGCAGTTTATCATGGGACAGGGGCCGAGCTTTCTTT.

This rearrangement joins TRBV10-3 to TRBJ2-1; D perhaps matches TRBD2 (5 bases). In germline, CDR1 is ENHRY, CDR2 SYGVKD. V was cut by 2 bases and J by 7 bases, with 6 bases left in between. The CDR3 has 12 amino acids. This chain's CDR3 is CAISEGGNEQFF. The CDR3 DNA reads TGTGCCATCAGTGAGGGCGGGAATGAGCAGTTCTTC.